This T cell receptor (beta chain) was sequenced in a study of graft-versus-host responses after intestinal transplantation. Study outcomes and limitations: After transplant, early declines in HvG clones were associated with peak levels of circulating GvH clones. Subjects displaying graft-donor T cell macrochimerism possessed elevated graft-versus-host to host-versus-graft clonal ratios inside allografts.

The germline CDR1 and CDR2 sequences are SEHNR and FQNEAQ (reference sequence). J lost 0 bases, V lost 5 bases, and 9 bases had no gene match. The CDR3 has 17 residues. This clone was counted a single time. No antigen is known for it. TCRdb keeps only in-frame clones here, not all; method: immunoSEQ multiplex PCR. The sample yields tens of thousands of clones, roughly 90% seen once. The specimen comprised PBMCs, sampled 524 days after transplant. J is TRBJ2-3 and V is TRBV7-9, with 9 bases lining up with TRBD1. This sequence was found in a human patient who received an intestinal transplant, so some T cells may come from the graft donor. The CDR3 DNA follows: TGTGCCAGCAGCCCAGGACAGGGGCGTGTCAGCACAGATACGCAGTATTTT. The encoded protein is CASSPGQGRVSTDTQYF.